This T cell receptor beta chain was identified in a study of CD8+ T cells in alopecia areata. Overall study findings and caveats: Especially in alopecia totalis/universalis, lesional scalp showed greater clonality than normal scalp did.

As the sequencing template, cDNA was produced by extracting RNA and reverse transcribing it. Only in-frame clones appear in the TCRdb table, and some are missing; sequencing was by immunoSEQ multiplex PCR. The profile shows around 30,000 clones, 65% to 80% of them singletons. Details on this clone: As yet, its antigen is unknown.

Sequencing was done on a sample of NKG2D-low CD8+ T cells sorted from blood. This TCR was sampled from a human donor with alopecia areata.

This CDR3 reads CASSAGGQHTDTQYF. The CDR3 nucleotides read TGTGCCAGCAGCGCAGGGGGACAACACACAGATACGCAGTATTTT. The rearrangement joins TRBV6-5 to TRBJ2-3; 7 positions agree with TRBD1. Looked up from germline, CDR1 is MNHEY and CDR2 is SVGAGI. V trimming: 6 bases; J trimming: 2 bases; junction bases outside the gene matches: 8. The CDR3 loop spans 15 amino acids.